This TCR beta chain was found in a study of T cells in localized non-small cell lung cancer. Study results and limitations: Investigators sequenced only a single tumor region, leaving heterogeneity possible. Increased T cell density in blood showed an association with longer overall survival. Adjacent lung held a median roughly 60 of the top 100 tumor clones.

The assay was immunoSEQ multiplex PCR, and TCRdb's table has in-frame clones only and misses some. The sample shows about 23,000 clones, 85% to 90% of them seen only once. Notes on this clone: Its antigen remains unknown.

This specimen consisted of peripheral blood, obtained before any cancer treatment. The TCR comes from a male donor aged 60 or over with stage I lung adenocarcinoma.

DNA of the CDR3: TGTGCCAGCAGCGTGGACACCGGGGAGCTGTTTTTT. This sequence encodes CASSVDTGELFF. This chain links TRBV9 with TRBJ2-2; D remains ambiguous. The CDR3 is 12 residues long. Trimming removed 2 bases from V and 3 bases from J, with 2 bases in between. Germline V gene lookup returns CDR1 SGDLS and CDR2 YYNGEE. Using reference TRBV9 and TRBJ2-2 for the parts outside the CDR3, the full variable domain is DSGVTQTPKHLITATGQRVTLRCSPRSGDLSVYWYQQSLDQGLQFLIQYYNGEERAKGNILERFSAQQFPDLHSELNLSSLELGDSALYFCASSVDTGELFFGEGSRLTVL.